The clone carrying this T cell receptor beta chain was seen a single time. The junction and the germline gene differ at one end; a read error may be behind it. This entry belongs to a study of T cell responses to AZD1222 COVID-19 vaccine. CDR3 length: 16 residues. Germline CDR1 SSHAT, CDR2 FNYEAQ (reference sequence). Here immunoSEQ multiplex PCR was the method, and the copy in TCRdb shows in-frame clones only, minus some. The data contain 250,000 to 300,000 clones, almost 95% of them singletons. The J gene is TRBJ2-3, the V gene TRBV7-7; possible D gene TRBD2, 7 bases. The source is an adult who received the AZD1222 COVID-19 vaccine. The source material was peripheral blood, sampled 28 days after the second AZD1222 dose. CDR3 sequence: CASSMGGAFRADTQYF. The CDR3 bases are TGTGCTAGCAGCATGGGGGGGGCCTTCCGGGCAGATACGCAGTATTTT.